This T cell receptor beta chain was retrieved from a study of blood T cell repertoires in COVID-19 (dated by TCRdb to about 2020). As for the study more broadly: The collaborator samples originated in the United States, Italy and Spain and spanned the acute and convalescent phases of COVID-19. Sample metadata almost always included a de-identified subject ID, COVID-19 status, age in years and sex. Subjects who had been exposed to COVID-19, were actively infected with it, or had recovered from it provided the deeply sampled blood TCRbeta repertoires that made up the dataset. Samples were obtained from the ongoing ImmuneRACE study (first 160 participants) and from over a thousand subjects provided by 6 global collaborators. The repertoires were released in a freely available public database intended as a resource for research on the immune response to SARS-CoV-2. The prospective study material was composed of cDNA or gDNA derived from T cells, B-cell-depleted T cells, or PBMCs. Where HLA class I and class II types were available, the types were taken from metadata supplied by the sample provider, not from assay-based typing.

The research as a whole found: How much clinical and demographic metadata was included differed by source and by participant, and the metadata was provided uncurated.

For this clone: Its antigen remains undetermined. Per-base qualities were not stored, and no clone one base away is much larger.

Each collaborating institution followed its own protocols to collect whole blood in K2EDTA tubes. Collaborator samples were shipped for TCRbeta analysis as frozen whole blood, isolated PBMCs, or DNA extracted from either sample type. CDR1 and CDR2 were assigned from the germline V gene as SQVTM and ANQGSEA. Counted from cysteine to phenylalanine, this CDR3 has 12 amino acids. Only CDR3 DNA remains: 36 bases, in frame from the first base. At the junction V is shortened by 7 bases and J by 3 bases, with 12 bases in between. The immunoSEQ Assay, a bias-controlled multiplex PCR, was used to amplify TCRbeta CDR3 regions from genomic DNA. The study's own analysis went as follows. Nucleated cell counts per sample were estimated from amplification of reference gene primers within the assay. To quantify the absolute abundance of each unique TCRbeta CDR3 rearrangement, sequence reads were collapsed and filtered. For each sample, productive Simpson clonality was calculated by taking the square root of Simpson's diversity index across productive rearrangements. TCRdb retrieved this table from immuneACCESS and kept in-frame rearrangements only. Not all clones are present; in checked studies, unresolved V genes account for under half, and no reason is known for the remainder. D and trimming come from the DNA, and the V and J calls and clone size come from that table. The sample has a few hundred thousand clones on record, roughly 88% of them singletons. Approximately 4% of the sample comes from the top ten.

This sequence was found in a woman aged 45 to 65 with active or convalescent COVID-19. The sequenced sample consisted of peripheral blood. The chain uses TRBV29-1 and TRBJ2-5, with the D segment possibly TRBD1 or TRBD2, each aligning over 5 bases. The DNA sequence follows: TGCAGCGGGGGACGGCGGGAAGAGACCCAGTACTTC. The translation is CSGGRREETQYF.